The 27 T cell receptor beta chains below were found in one sample sequenced in a study of human T cells and chemical hapten exposure. Documented time point: pre-sensitization, week 0. Treatment reported: therapeutic diphenylcyclopropenone sensitization with weekly scalp DPC. One entry per CDR3 protein, called by TCRdb with MiXCR from the RACE reads. The sample has some 360,000 distinct CDR3 sequences, roughly 5.3% seen once. The input for sequencing was whole blood, taken in connection with sensitization to the hapten diphenylcyclopropenone (DPC). The source of these receptors is a woman in her forties or fifties with alopecia areata. Some clones in this sample may be carry-over from other donors' samples.

The chain uses TRBV6-5 and TRBJ1-2, with D unclear. This CDR3 is built from 12 residues. Germline V gene data show CDR1 as MNHEY and CDR2 as SVGAGI. V shed 6 bases and J shed 2 bases, with 7 bases lying between them. CDR3 nucleotides: TGTGCCAGCAGCCAAATGAACTATGGCTACACCTTC. Residues: CASSQMNYGYTF.

V usage is TRBV9 and J usage is TRBJ2-3; tentatively, D is TRBD2 (6 bases). The CDR3 is 15 residues long. Germline assignment: CDR1 SGDLS and CDR2 YYNGEE. Trimming cost V 4 bases and J 0 bases, with 12 bases left between them. CDR3 DNA: TGTGCCAGCAGCCCGGGAGCTTCTAGCACAGATACGCAGTATTTT. It yields the protein CASSPGASSTDTQYF.

This clonotype appeared a few times. The rearrangement uses TRBV29-1 and TRBJ1-1; D gene unclear. In germline, CDR1 is SQVTM, CDR2 ANQGSEA. Trimming pared 3 bases from V and 9 bases from J, leaving 11 bases between. CDR3 length: 11 amino acids. This CDR3 is CSVDLEPQAFF. The CDR3 DNA is TGCAGCGTTGATTTAGAGCCTCAAGCTTTCTTT.

This clonotype was found a few times. V gene TRBV7-2 combines with J gene TRBJ1-5; D ambiguous. Germline V gene lookup returns CDR1 SGHTA and CDR2 FQGNSA. CDR3 size: 16 residues. Trimming took 1 base from V and 0 from J, leaving 10 bases between them. CDR3 in amino acids: CASSLVGRYSNQPQHF. The CDR3 bases are TGTGCCAGCAGCTTAGTAGGGCGTTATAGCAATCAGCCCCAGCATTTT.

This clonotype was picked up many times. This chain connects TRBV9 to TRBJ2-1; tentative D call: TRBD1 (6 bases). Trimming took 0 bases from V and 0 from J, leaving 13 bases between them. The CDR3 spans 17 residues. Germline V gives CDR1 SGDLS, CDR2 YYNGEE. CDR3 region: CASSVATDSRSYNEQFF. DNA for the CDR3: TGTGCCAGCAGCGTAGCAACGGACAGCCGCTCCTACAATGAGCAGTTCTTC. Drawing the rest from reference TRBV9 and TRBJ2-1, the complete variable domain is DSGVTQTPKHLITATGQRVTLRCSPRSGDLSVYWYQQSLDQGLQFLIQYYNGEERAKGNILERFSAQQFPDLHSELNLSSLELGDSALYFCASSVATDSRSYNEQFFGPGTRLTVL.

A few counts support this clonotype. The rearrangement uses TRBV7-2 and TRBJ1-1; D uncertain. The CDR3 runs to 14 residues. V lost 0 bases and J 1 base, leaving 6 bases between the germline ends. The germline V gene has CDR1 SGHTA and CDR2 FQGNSA. The CDR3 nucleotides are TGTGCCAGCAGCTTAGCGTTTGGGAACACTGAAGCTTTCTTT. Translation: CASSLAFGNTEAFF.

This clonotype appeared many times. This rearrangement joins TRBV4-1 to TRBJ2-3, with D tentatively TRBD1 (6 bases). The ends were cut back, 2 bases at V and 0 bases at J, with 9 bases in the middle. Per the germline V gene, CDR1 is MGHRA and CDR2 is YSYEKL. The CDR3 contains 15 residues. The chain's CDR3 is CASSQTGSSTDTQYF. The CDR3 bases are TGCGCCAGCAGCCAAACAGGGTCAAGCACAGATACGCAGTATTTT.

This clonotype showed up many times. The rearrangement uses TRBV7-9 and TRBJ1-6; TRBD1 agrees at 8 bases. CDR3 size: 14 residues. CDR1 and CDR2 (germline): SEHNR, FQNEAQ (reference sequence). The V and J ends lost 6 bases and 5 bases, in that order; junction bases with no gene match: 3. The chain's CDR3 is CASRKGQDNSPLHF. The CDR3 DNA sequence: TGTGCCAGCAGAAAGGGACAGGATAATTCACCCCTCCACTTT.

This clonotype has at least ten counts. The chain employs TRBV7-2 and TRBJ1-2; D is perhaps TRBD1 (5 bases). Germline CDR1 SGHTA, CDR2 FQGNSA. V was pared by 6 bases and J by 13 bases, with 24 bases between. CDR3 size: 14 residues. The CDR3: CASSSAGASGRSTF. CDR3 sequence (DNA): TGTGCCAGCAGTTCCGCTGGGGCCAGCGGCCGTTCCACCTTC.

This clonotype was counted between two and nine times. The genes are TRBV2 and TRBJ1-5, with TRBD1 identical over 7 bases. CDR1 is SNHLY and CDR2 is FYNNEI in the germline V gene. There are 15 residues in the CDR3. Trimming took 5 bases from V and 5 from J; bases not matched to a gene: 9. DNA for the CDR3: TGTGCCAGCAGTCCGAGGGACAGCAGAGATCAGCCCCAGCATTTT. Residues: CASSPRDSRDQPQHF.

At least ten counts were recorded for this clonotype. This chain links TRBV20-1 with TRBJ1-4; possibly TRBD1 for D (6 bases). This CDR3 is 14 amino acids long. Germline V lookup: CDR1 DFQATT, CDR2 SNEGSKA (reference sequence). The V gene lost 6 bases and the J gene lost 3 bases, with 14 bases spanning the gap. This CDR3 is CSALAGQANEKLFF. The CDR3 DNA follows: TGCAGTGCCCTGGCGGGACAAGCTAATGAAAAACTGTTTTTT.

This clonotype came up many times. The V and J genes are TRBV12-3 or TRBV12-4 and TRBJ1-1, with D possibly being TRBD1 (5 bases). Trimming took 6 bases from V and 2 from J, leaving 7 bases between them. The CDR3 spans 12 residues. The CDR3 spells CASSWTNTEAFF. In DNA form, the CDR3 reads TGTGCCAGCAGCTGGACAAACACTGAAGCTTTCTTT.

Here the CDR3 reads CASFRQGTKKLFF. The CDR3 DNA follows: TGTGCCAGCTTTAGACAGGGGACTAAAAAACTGTTTTTT. This chain uses TRBV2 with TRBJ1-4, with 8 bases fitting TRBD1. V shed 8 bases and J 9 bases; nucleotides not matched to a gene: 8. The CDR3 has 13 residues. Looked up from germline, CDR1 is SNHLY and CDR2 is FYNNEI.

This clonotype was recorded many times. The J gene is TRBJ2-5, the V gene TRBV28; TRBD1 agrees at 7 bases. J was trimmed by 3 bases and V by 5 bases; bases with no gene match: 12. Germline lookup yields CDR1 MDHEN and CDR2 SYDVKM. CDR3 size: 16 residues. Here the CDR3 DNA reads TGTGCCAGCAGTACTGGGGTAAGAGGGGGCGAAGAGACCCAGTACTTC. Translation: CASSTGVRGGEETQYF.

This clonotype was detected a few times. The chain uses TRBV15 and TRBJ1-6, with unresolved D. Looked up from germline, CDR1 is LNHNV and CDR2 is YYDKDF (reference sequence). The V end lost 5 bases, the J end lost 8 bases, and 16 bases lay between the germline ends. The CDR3 loop spans 15 amino acids. The CDR3 loop reads CATSPSGTVYSPLHF. The CDR3 DNA reads TGTGCCACCAGCCCCTCCGGCACAGTCTATTCACCCCTCCACTTT.

Many counts were recorded for this clonotype. This chain uses TRBV6-1 with TRBJ1-1, with no clear D. The CDR3 runs to 14 residues. V lost 0 bases to trimming and J lost 6 bases, with 11 bases between them. CDR1 is MNHNS, CDR2 SASEGT, per germline. The CDR3 protein is CASSEAGRFAEAFF. The CDR3 DNA reads as TGTGCCAGCAGTGAAGCAGGCAGGTTCGCTGAAGCTTTCTTT.

This clonotype was counted ten times or more. The V gene is TRBV20-1, the J gene TRBJ2-3; the D gene is possibly TRBD1 (5 bases). Trimming removed 8 bases at V and 0 bases at J, with 15 bases between. The CDR3 covers 14 residues. Germline V gene lookup returns CDR1 DFQATT and CDR2 SNEGSKA (reference sequence). The CDR3 nucleotides are TGCAGTCGCTCGGACACTTCTAGCACAGATACGCAGTATTTT. Translating gives CSRSDTSSTDTQYF.

The CDR3: CASSHPGRYGYTF. CDR3 in DNA: TGTGCCAGCAGTCACCCGGGACGGTATGGCTACACCTTC. This chain joins TRBV12-3 or TRBV12-4 and TRBJ1-2, with a tentative D call TRBD1 (5 bases). V lost 5 bases to trimming and J lost 5 bases, with 12 bases between them. This CDR3 contains 13 residues.

The chain has TRBV2 and TRBJ1-2, with a possible D match to TRBD1 (6 bases). Trimming pared 8 bases from V and 6 bases from J, leaving 13 bases between. Germline V CDR1 and CDR2: SNHLY, FYNNEI. The CDR3 is 12 residues long. The CDR3 region has the DNA TGTGCCAGCGGGGACATCTTCGATGGCTACACCTTC. Translating gives CASGDIFDGYTF.

This clonotype has a handful of counts. The missing conserved phenylalanine or tryptophan at the end of this CDR3 makes a read error likely. The chain has TRBV7-2 and TRBJ2-7, with 7 bases matching TRBD2. Looked up from germline, CDR1 is SGHTA and CDR2 is FQGNSA. The CDR3 length is 15 residues. Trimming cost V 0 bases and J 6 bases; bases outside gene matches: 8. The CDR3 nucleotides are TGTGCCAGCAGCTTAGCCCGGGGGGAGCCTCGCGAGCAGTACTAC. Its translation: CASSLARGEPREQYY.

This clonotype showed up many times. The gene calls are TRBV12-3 or TRBV12-4 and TRBJ1-6; 11 bases line up with TRBD1. J was trimmed by 8 bases and V by 6 bases; bases with no gene match: 6. CDR3 size: 15 residues. The CDR3 nucleotides read TGTGCCAGCAGCTCCGGGACAGGGGGGGATTCACCCCTCCACTTT. As protein: CASSSGTGGDSPLHF.

This clonotype appeared many times. This chain connects TRBV4-1 to TRBJ2-7; 11 nucleotides match TRBD2. Germline CDR1 and CDR2: MGHRA and YSYEKL. This CDR3 is 15 amino acids long. J lost 5 bases, V lost 1 base, and 4 bases had no gene match. The CDR3 region has the DNA TGCGCCAGCAGCCAAGTACTAGCGGGGGTAAACGAGCAGTACTTC. Translating gives CASSQVLAGVNEQYF.

This chain connects TRBV4-1 to TRBJ1-1, with TRBD1 as a possible D gene (6 bases). Germline assignment: CDR1 MGHRA and CDR2 YSYEKL. Trimming took off 7 bases at V and 3 bases at J, with 15 bases between the two ends. The CDR3 has 14 residues. CDR3 protein: CASTGEGLYTEAFF. DNA of the CDR3: TGCGCCAGCACAGGGGAGGGACTGTACACTGAAGCTTTCTTT.

In its sample, this clonotype was seen many times. A read error may produce the germline difference seen at one junction end. The V call is TRBV4-1, the J call TRBJ1-1, with a weak D call TRBD1 (5 bases). CDR3 length: 14 amino acids. Germline CDR1 is MGHRA and CDR2 is YSYEKL. CDR3 region: CASSQGALNTEAFF. CDR3 DNA sequence: TGTGCCAGCAGTCAGGGAGCCCTGAACACTGAAGCTTTCTTT.

In its sample, this clonotype was seen many times. The genes are TRBV20-1 and TRBJ1-1, with D possibly being TRBD1 (6 bases). V lost 6 bases to trimming and J lost 8 bases, with 19 bases between them. Germline assignment: CDR1 DFQATT and CDR2 SNEGSKA (reference sequence). The CDR3 runs 13 residues. The CDR3 spells CSAKRTANYEAFF. The CDR3 region has the DNA TGCAGTGCCAAACGGACAGCGAACTACGAAGCTTTCTTT.

This clonotype was counted many times. J is TRBJ2-5 and V is TRBV28; TRBD2 matches at 9 bases. This CDR3 region has 17 residues. CDR1 and CDR2 (germline): MDHEN, SYDVKM. The V segment lost 5 bases and the J segment 7 bases; nucleotides outside the gene matches: 17. The CDR3 loop is CASSTQRGSGRLWTQYF. CDR3 coding DNA: TGTGCCAGCAGTACCCAGAGAGGGAGCGGGAGGTTGTGGACCCAGTACTTC.

V gene TRBV12-3 or TRBV12-4 combines with J gene TRBJ1-5; 8 bases match TRBD1. The CDR3 runs 15 residues. V gave up 7 bases and J gave up 1 base; unmatched junction bases: 6. CDR3 nucleotide sequence: TGTGCCAGCAACCTAGACAGGGGAAGCAATCAGCCCCAGCATTTT. Translation gives CASNLDRGSNQPQHF.